These T cell receptor beta chains were read from a single sample in a study of T cell repertoires in cytomegalovirus infection. TCRdb processed the reads anew with MiXCR; each CDR3 protein has one entry. The sample has about 130,000 distinct CDR3 sequences, approximately 24% seen once; the top ten hold roughly 35%. These receptors' targets are unknown. Sequencing input: PBMCs, sequenced either directly or after in vitro stimulation (not recorded which). These TCRs come from a human donor in good health (CMV status not recorded). Some clones in this sample may be carry-over from other donors' samples. CDR3s include the opening cysteine and the closing phenylalanine or tryptophan. The order of the fields is J gene, V gene, clone size, CDR3 protein. Clone size is given for some rows only: seen once, a few or many times, or a class if the clone is expanded.

>TRBJ2-7|TRBV11-2|NA
CASSPPPGRANKYYEQYF
>TRBJ2-1|TRBV11-2|few
CASSFIKGIGNEQFF
>TRBJ2-2|TRBV7-8|few
CASSKREDTGELFF
>TRBJ1-6|TRBV20-1|few
CSARKTGTGSSNSPLHF
>TRBJ2-1|TRBV30|few
CGFSRGYNEQFF
>TRBJ1-2|TRBV12-3/TRBV12-4|many
CASSSTEYGYTF
>TRBJ1-2|TRBV29-1|NA
CSVGWGNGYTF
>TRBJ2-5|TRBV7-2|many
CASSPVASSGTQYF
>TRBJ2-2|TRBV28|NA
CASSFSGTGLGELFF
>TRBJ1-5|TRBV12-3/TRBV12-4|NA
CASSQTGDNQPQHF
>TRBJ1-5|TRBV19|few
CASSIEASRNQPQHF
>TRBJ1-5|TRBV12-3/TRBV12-4|NA
CASTSFQGAWPQHF
>TRBJ1-1|TRBV4-1|NA
CASSQYREVFF
>TRBJ1-1|TRBV7-3|few
CASNSGGGGHSEAFF
>TRBJ2-5|TRBV6-1|few
CASSGTGTQETQYF
>TRBJ2-1|TRBV4-3|NA
CASSQDAIGGGYNEQFF
>TRBJ2-1|TRBV6-6|NA
CASRILAGAYNEQFF
>TRBJ2-6|TRBV6-5|NA
CASSPFTGGSFGANVLTF
>TRBJ2-3|TRBV12-5|once
CASGLTGGARTQYF
>TRBJ2-1|TRBV6-5|few
CASSLGLAGEQFF
>TRBJ2-2|TRBV7-6|NA
CASMWQTNTGELFF
>TRBJ1-5|TRBV7-2|few
CASSLASGQPQHF
>TRBJ2-5|TRBV19|NA
CASTSTDQETQYF
>TRBJ2-5|TRBV7-2|few
CASRPSGSGASGTQYF
>TRBJ1-2|TRBV19|few
CASSTSPGNNGYTF
>TRBJ2-5|TRBV7-2|few
CASSFFAGSEETQYF
>TRBJ2-3|TRBV29-1|NA
CSVTGTRGADTQYF
>TRBJ2-7|TRBV2|few
CASSGRVYEQYF
>TRBJ2-4|TRBV7-2|few
CASSLAIAALAKNIQYF